Listed below are T cell receptor beta chains from one sample, sequenced in a study of early T cells in non-severe SARS-CoV-2 infection. Each CDR3 protein is one row after TCRdb ran MiXCR on the 5' RACE reads. The sample holds about 90,000 distinct CDR3 sequences, approximately 12% seen once. Source: whole blood, taken at baseline. The receptors derive from an adult who was a healthcare worker with PCR-confirmed SARS-CoV-2 infection or an uninfected control (not recorded which). Both conserved end residues are part of each CDR3. A D gene is named only where the DNA matches it firmly. Size is stated for part of the rows, as once, few or many counts, or as a class when the clone is expanded.

d_call	clone_size	j_call	cdr3_length	v_call	cdr3_nt	cdr3_aa
TRBD1	NA	TRBJ2-5	16	TRBV7-8	TGTGCCAGCAGCTCCCGATGGACAGGGGACCAAGAGACCCAGTACTTC	CASSSRWTGDQETQYF
TRBD1	many	TRBJ2-3	16	TRBV9	TGTGCCAGCAGCGTAGACGGGACAGGGTGGGAAGGTACGCAGTATTTT	CASSVDGTGWEGTQYF
NA	NA	TRBJ2-2	16	TRBV7-3	TGTGCCAGCAGCCCCAGTGACGGAGAAATGGCCGGGGAGCTGTTTTTT	CASSPSDGEMAGELFF
NA	many	TRBJ2-5	12	TRBV12-3/TRBV12-4	TGTGCCAGCAGTTTGACTGAAGAGACCCAGTACTTC	CASSLTEETQYF
NA	NA	TRBJ1-4	13	TRBV24-1	TGTGCCACCAGTGGAGGGTTTGATGAAAAACTGTTTTTT	CATSGGFDEKLFF
TRBD1	few	TRBJ1-2	12	TRBV10-3	TGTGCCGGGTCGACAGGGAACTATGGCTACACCTTC	CAGSTGNYGYTF
TRBD1	NA	TRBJ1-3	14	TRBV6-5	TGTGCCAGCCGCCGGGACAGGGTGCTGGACACCATATATTTT	CASRRDRVLDTIYF
NA	NA	TRBJ2-7	14	TRBV5-1	TGCGCCAGCTCTCCTTCCGGGGGCTCCTACGAGCAGTACTTC	CASSPSGGSYEQYF
TRBD1	NA	TRBJ2-5	17	TRBV18	TGTGCCAGCTCACCGACAGGGGGCCTCCAGTACCAAGAGACCCAGTACTTC	CASSPTGGLQYQETQYF
TRBD1	few	TRBJ1-5	16	TRBV6-1	TGTGCCAGCAGGAAGACAGGGGATGGTGGCAATCAGCCCCAGCATTTT	CASRKTGDGGNQPQHF
NA	many	TRBJ2-7	13	TRBV29-1	TGCAGCGTTGGAGAGAACATCTGGTACGAGCAGTACTTC	CSVGENIWYEQYF
NA	few	TRBJ2-7	13	TRBV29-1	TGCAGCGTTGAAGTGCCAGACGAGGGCGAGCAGTACTTC	CSVEVPDEGEQYF
NA	few	TRBJ2-6	16	TRBV27	TGTGCCAGCAGTTCGGGACGGCTGGCTGGGGCCAACGTCCTGACTTTC	CASSSGRLAGANVLTF
NA	NA	TRBJ2-2	17	TRBV29-1	TGCAGCGTTGAAGATGCGCAGAGTGGGGCTAAGGCCGGGGAGCTGTTTTTT	CSVEDAQSGAKAGELFF
TRBD1	few	TRBJ1-1	13	TRBV30	TGTGCCTGGAGTGTACAATGGGACAGGGAAGCTTTCTTT	CAWSVQWDREAFF
NA	many	TRBJ1-5	14	TRBV30	TGTGCCTGGAGTGTAAGCAGTAGCAATCAGCCCCAGCATTTT	CAWSVSSSNQPQHF
NA	NA	TRBJ1-2	11	TRBV30	TGTGCCTGGGCCCAGAACTATGGCTACACCTTC	CAWAQNYGYTF
TRBD1	NA	TRBJ1-1	15	TRBV6-1	TGTGCCAGCAGTTTTCGGACAGGGGCGAACCCTGAAGCTTTCTTT	CASSFRTGANPEAFF
TRBD1	few	TRBJ1-1	14	TRBV29-1	TGCAGCGCCACTCTAGGGACAGGAATCACTGAAGCTTTCTTT	CSATLGTGITEAFF
NA	many	TRBJ2-3	12	TRBV30	TGTGCCTGGAGTGCTCTCGGGGATACGCAGTATTTT	CAWSALGDTQYF
TRBD2	NA	TRBJ2-3	14	TRBV12-3/TRBV12-4	TGTGCCAGCACCCCGGGAGGGGGACCAGATACGCAGTATTTT	CASTPGGGPDTQYF
NA	few	TRBJ1-2	15	TRBV5-6	TGTGCCAGCAGCTTGCCAGGCCGGGGTAACTATGGCTACACCTTC	CASSLPGRGNYGYTF
NA	many	TRBJ2-3	11	TRBV10-3	TGTGCCATCGGGCCCGAGGATACGCAGTATTTT	CAIGPEDTQYF
NA	NA	TRBJ2-3	15	TRBV6-5	TGTGCCAGCACCACGGCAGACAGTAGCACAGATACGCAGTATTTT	CASTTADSSTDTQYF
TRBD1	NA	TRBJ1-2	14	TRBV18	TGTGCCAGCTCACCAGGAGACAGGGAGGGTGGCTACACCTTC	CASSPGDREGGYTF
NA	NA	TRBJ1-1	14	TRBV5-1	TGCGCCAGCAGCCCGGACGGGGATTACACTGAAGCTTTCTTT	CASSPDGDYTEAFF
NA	few	TRBJ1-1	14	TRBV7-9	TGTGCCAGCAGCTTACTGCGGTCGAACACTGAAGCTTTCTTT	CASSLLRSNTEAFF
NA	NA	TRBJ2-3	15	TRBV29-1	TGCAGCGCCCCCCCCGCAGGGAAGGGCACAGATACGCAGTATTTT	CSAPPAGKGTDTQYF
NA	NA	TRBJ2-3	13	TRBV5-1	TGCGCCAGCACTCACGGGCAGGGAGATACGCAGTATTTT	CASTHGQGDTQYF
NA	NA	TRBJ2-7	11	TRBV5-5	TGTGCCAGCAGCTATCACTACGAGCAGTACTTC	CASSYHYEQYF
TRBD2	many	TRBJ2-1	16	TRBV4-2	TGTGCCAGCAGCCAATGGACTAGCGGGAGGGCCCATGAGCAGTTCTTC	CASSQWTSGRAHEQFF
NA	few	TRBJ1-2	16	TRBV7-2	TGTGCCAGCAGCTCGTTGGTTGGCAGAGGGCTTGCTGGCTACACCTTC	CASSSLVGRGLAGYTF
TRBD1	few	TRBJ2-7	14	TRBV29-1	TGCAGCGTTGGGTCGGCCAGGGGGCATTTCGAGCAGTACTTC	CSVGSARGHFEQYF
TRBD2	few	TRBJ2-1	17	TRBV7-9	TGTGCCAGCAGCTTTCCCAGACTAGCGGGAGGGGACAATGAGCAGTTCTTC	CASSFPRLAGGDNEQFF
NA	NA	TRBJ2-3	14	TRBV5-1	TGCGCCAGCAGCTTGGTGTCAGGCCCAGATACGCAGTATTTT	CASSLVSGPDTQYF
TRBD2	few	TRBJ2-3	18	TRBV12-3/TRBV12-4	TGTGCCAGCAGCCGCCCCGAGACTAGCGGGGGGGCTAGAGATACGCAGTATTTT	CASSRPETSGGARDTQYF
NA	many	TRBJ2-3	14	TRBV5-4	TGTGCCAGCAGCCCGCCTAGCGGCACAGATACGCAGTATTTT	CASSPPSGTDTQYF
NA	many	TRBJ1-1	16	TRBV27	TGTGCCAGCAGTCCCCGGCGAGAGGCGCGGGGGACTGAAGCTTTCTTT	CASSPRREARGTEAFF
NA	NA	TRBJ2-1	14	TRBV6-5	TGTGCCAGCCGGGAGCCCAGCTCCTACAATGAGCAGTTCTTC	CASREPSSYNEQFF